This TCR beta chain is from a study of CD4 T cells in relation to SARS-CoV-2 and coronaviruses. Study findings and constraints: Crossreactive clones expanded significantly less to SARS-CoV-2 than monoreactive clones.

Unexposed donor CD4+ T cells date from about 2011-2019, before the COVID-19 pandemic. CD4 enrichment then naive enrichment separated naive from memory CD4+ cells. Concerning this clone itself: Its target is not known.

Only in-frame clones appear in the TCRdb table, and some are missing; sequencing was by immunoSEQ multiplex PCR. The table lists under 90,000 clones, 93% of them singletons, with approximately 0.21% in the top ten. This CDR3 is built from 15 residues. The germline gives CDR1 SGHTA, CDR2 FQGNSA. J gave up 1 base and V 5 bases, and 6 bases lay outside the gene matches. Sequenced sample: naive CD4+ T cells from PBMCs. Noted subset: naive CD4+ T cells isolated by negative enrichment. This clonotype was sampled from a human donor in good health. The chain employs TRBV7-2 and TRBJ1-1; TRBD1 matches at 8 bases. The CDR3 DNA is TGTGCCAGCAGCCGGGGGGGGACAGGGAACACTGAAGCTTTCTTT. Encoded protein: CASSRGGTGNTEAFF.